The clone carrying this TCR beta chain showed up just a few times. Its ends do not fully match the called genes, so a read error is possible. This specimen comes from a study of T-cell reconstitution after alpha-beta-depleted transplantation in children. Preparing the TCRbeta library involved the use of unique molecular identifiers. TCRdb analysed the PCR reads with MiXCR anew, one entry per CDR3 protein. The table lists about 900,000 distinct CDR3 sequences, around 30% of them singletons. The TCR comes from a boy in the first two years of life who had a stem cell transplant for SCID, so the T cells may come from the graft donor. The input for sequencing was PBMCs, mostly from graft donor cells, taken 360 days after TCRalphabeta/CD19-depleted stem cell transplant.

CDR3 nucleotides: TGTCCCAGCAGCCGTAGCAGCAAGAACACTGAAGCTTTCTTT. Residues: CPSSRSSKNTEAFF. The chain is built from TRBV6-5 and TRBJ1-1, with no clear D. Germline V gene lookup returns CDR1 MNHEY and CDR2 SVGAGI. This CDR3 has 14 residues.